These 4 T cell receptor beta chains came from one sample sequenced in a study of blood T cell repertoires in COVID-19. Sequencing was performed with immunoSEQ multiplex PCR; in TCRdb, only in-frame clones are kept and a portion is missing. The sample consists of roughly 250,000 clones, roughly 88% of them appearing once. Input material: peripheral blood. Every receptor here comes from a woman between 40 and 55 years old who had recovered from COVID-19.

This clone was seen a handful of times. J is TRBJ2-2 and V is TRBV11-2; 7 bases map to TRBD2. Unmatched junction bases numbered 5, after V lost 0 bases and J lost 4 bases. CDR1 is SGHAT and CDR2 is FQNNGV in the germline V gene. The CDR3 runs to 16 residues. The CDR3 spells CASSLDRASGTGELFF. The CDR3 bases are TGTGCCAGCAGCTTAGATCGGGCTAGCGGCACCGGGGAGCTGTTTTTT. Full variable domain (missing parts from reference TRBV11-2 and TRBJ2-2): EAGVAQSPRYKIIEKRQSVAFWCNPISGHATLYWYQQILGQGPKLLIQFQNNGVVDDSQLPKDRFSAERLKGVDSTLKIQPAKLEDSAVYLCASSLDRASGTGELFFGEGSRLTVL.

V and J are TRBV5-1 and TRBJ2-5, with TRBD1 identical over 9 bases. CDR3 size: 15 residues. Germline V gene data show CDR1 as SGHRS and CDR2 as YFSETQ. After removal of 0 bases from V and 1 base from J, the junction contained 1 base not matched to a gene. CDR3 loop: CASSLGQGGQETQYF. CDR3 bases: TGCGCCAGCAGCTTGGGACAGGGGGGCCAAGAGACCCAGTACTTC.

The chain is built from TRBV9 and TRBJ1-3; the match to TRBD1 covers 7 bases. From germline, CDR1 is SGDLS and CDR2 YYNGEE. Unmatched junction bases numbered 5, after V lost 0 bases and J lost 2 bases. This CDR3 region has 16 residues. Here the CDR3 DNA reads TGTGCCAGCAGCGTAGGGGGCGACAGGGCTGGAAACACCATATATTTT. Residues: CASSVGGDRAGNTIYF.

The chain links TRBV7-2 to TRBJ2-7; perhaps TRBD2 as D (6 bases). The CDR3 contains 13 residues. Germline CDR1 and CDR2: SGHTA and FQGNSA. Trimming took 5 bases from V and 5 from J, leaving 13 bases between them. The CDR3 loop reads CASSPRWGDEQYF. As DNA, the CDR3 is TGTGCCAGCAGCCCTCGTTGGGGGGACGAGCAGTACTTC. The variable domain in full, with the rest retrieved from reference TRBV7-2 and TRBJ2-7, is GAGVSQSPSNKVTEKGKDVELRCDPISGHTALYWYRQSLGQGLEFLIYFQGNSAPDKSGLPSDRFSAERTGGSVSTLTIQRTQQEDSAVYLCASSPRWGDEQYFGPGTRLTVT.